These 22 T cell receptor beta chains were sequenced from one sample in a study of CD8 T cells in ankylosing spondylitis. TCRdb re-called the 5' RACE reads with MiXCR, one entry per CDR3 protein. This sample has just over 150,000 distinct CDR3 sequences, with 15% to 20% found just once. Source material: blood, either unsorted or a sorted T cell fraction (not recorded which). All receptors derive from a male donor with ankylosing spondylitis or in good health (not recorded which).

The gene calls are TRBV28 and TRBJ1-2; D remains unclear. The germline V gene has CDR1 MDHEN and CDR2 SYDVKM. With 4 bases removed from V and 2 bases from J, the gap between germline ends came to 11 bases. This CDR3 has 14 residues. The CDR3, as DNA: TGTGCCAGCAGTTCGGCCAGCCCAAACTATGGCTACACCTTC. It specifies CASSSASPNYGYTF.

The CDR3 sequence is CASSQDPRRTPTTGELFF. In DNA, the CDR3 is TGTGCCTCCTCCCAAGATCCCCGGCGGACTCCCACCACCGGGGAGCTGTTTTTT. The rearrangement uses TRBV3-2 and TRBJ2-2; the table's D call of TRBD1 was not tested on the DNA. TRBV3-2 is a pseudogene. The CDR3 extends over 18 amino acids.

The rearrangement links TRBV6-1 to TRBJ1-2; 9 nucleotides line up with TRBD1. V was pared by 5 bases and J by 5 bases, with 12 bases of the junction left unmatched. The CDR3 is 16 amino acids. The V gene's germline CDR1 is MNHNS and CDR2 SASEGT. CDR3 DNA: TGTGCCAGCAGTCCGGGACAGGGTCGAAGTAAATATGGCTACACCTTC. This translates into CASSPGQGRSKYGYTF.

For the CDR3, the DNA is TGTGCCATCACCGGACAGGGGTCGGACTATGGCTACACCTTC. Amino acid sequence: CAITGQGSDYGYTF. The rearrangement joins TRBV10-3 to TRBJ1-2; TRBD1 aligns across 9 bases. The CDR3 spans 14 residues. The junction had 6 bases not matched to a gene; V was cut back by 7 bases and J by 3 bases. Germline CDR1 reads ENHRY; CDR2 reads SYGVKD.

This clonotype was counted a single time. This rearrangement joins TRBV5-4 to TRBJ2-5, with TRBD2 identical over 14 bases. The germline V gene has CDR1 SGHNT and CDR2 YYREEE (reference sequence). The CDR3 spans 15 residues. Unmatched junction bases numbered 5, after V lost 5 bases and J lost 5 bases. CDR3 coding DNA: TGTGCCAGCAGACAGGGACTAGCGGGAGTCGAGACCCAGTACTTC. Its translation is CASRQGLAGVETQYF.

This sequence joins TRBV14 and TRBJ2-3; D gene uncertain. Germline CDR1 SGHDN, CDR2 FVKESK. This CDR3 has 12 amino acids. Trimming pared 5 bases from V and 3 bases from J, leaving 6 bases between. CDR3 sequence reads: CASSWGTDTQYF. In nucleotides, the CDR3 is TGTGCCAGCAGCTGGGGAACAGATACGCAGTATTTT.

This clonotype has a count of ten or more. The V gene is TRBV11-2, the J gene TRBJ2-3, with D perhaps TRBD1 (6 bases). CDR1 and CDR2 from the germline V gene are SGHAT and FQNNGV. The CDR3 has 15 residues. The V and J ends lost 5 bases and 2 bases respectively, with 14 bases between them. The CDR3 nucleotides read TGTGCCAGCAGCCAACGACAGGCCTACACAGATACGCAGTATTTT. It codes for CASSQRQAYTDTQYF.

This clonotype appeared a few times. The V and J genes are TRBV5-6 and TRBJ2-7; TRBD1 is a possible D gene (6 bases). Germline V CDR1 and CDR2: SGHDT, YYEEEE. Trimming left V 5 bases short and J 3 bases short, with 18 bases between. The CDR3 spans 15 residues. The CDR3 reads CASREAGTKSYEQYF. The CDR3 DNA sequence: TGTGCCAGCAGGGAAGCCGGGACAAAAAGCTACGAGCAGTACTTC.

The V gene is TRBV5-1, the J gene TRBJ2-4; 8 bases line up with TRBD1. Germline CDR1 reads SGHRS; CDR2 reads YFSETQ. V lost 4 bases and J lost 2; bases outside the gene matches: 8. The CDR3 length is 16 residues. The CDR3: CASSGPGQVTKNIQYF. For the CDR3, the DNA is TGCGCCAGCAGCGGCCCGGGACAGGTGACCAAAAACATTCAGTACTTC.

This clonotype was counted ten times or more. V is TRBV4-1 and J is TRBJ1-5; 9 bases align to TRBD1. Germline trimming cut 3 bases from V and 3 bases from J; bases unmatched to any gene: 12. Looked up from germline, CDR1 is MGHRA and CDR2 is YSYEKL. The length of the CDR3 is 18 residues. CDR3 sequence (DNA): TGCGCCAGCAGCCACCTTCCGGGACAGGGAGGGGTCAATCAGCCCCAGCATTTT. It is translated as CASSHLPGQGGVNQPQHF.

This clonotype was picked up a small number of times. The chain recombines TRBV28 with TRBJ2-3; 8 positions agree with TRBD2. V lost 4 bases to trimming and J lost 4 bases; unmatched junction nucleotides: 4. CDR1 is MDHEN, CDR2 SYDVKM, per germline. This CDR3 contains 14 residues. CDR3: CASSSRTSPDTQYF. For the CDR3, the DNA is TGTGCCAGCAGTTCCCGGACTAGCCCAGATACGCAGTATTTT. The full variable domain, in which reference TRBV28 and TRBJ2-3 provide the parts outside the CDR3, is DVKVTQSSRYLVKRTGEKVFLECVQDMDHENMFWYRQDPGLGLRLIYFSYDVKMKEKGDIPEGYSVSREKKERFSLILESASTNQTSMYLCASSSRTSPDTQYFGPGTRLTVL.

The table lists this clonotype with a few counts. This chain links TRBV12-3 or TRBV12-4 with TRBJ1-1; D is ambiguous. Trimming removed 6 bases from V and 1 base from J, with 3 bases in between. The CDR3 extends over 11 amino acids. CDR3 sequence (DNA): TGTGCCAGCAGAGCGAACACTGAAGCTTTCTTT. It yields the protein CASRANTEAFF.

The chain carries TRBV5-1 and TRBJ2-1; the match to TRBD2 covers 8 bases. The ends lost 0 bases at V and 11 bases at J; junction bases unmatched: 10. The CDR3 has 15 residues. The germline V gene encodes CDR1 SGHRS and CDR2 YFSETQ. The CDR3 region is CASSLGRREGRQQFF. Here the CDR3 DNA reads TGCGCCAGCAGCTTGGGTAGACGGGAGGGCCGTCAGCAGTTCTTC.

CDR3 in DNA: TGTGCCAGCAGTTTCCTTGGACAGGGGGTAGGGAACACTGAAGCTTTCTTT. This sequence encodes CASSFLGQGVGNTEAFF. The chain couples TRBV7-8 to TRBJ1-1, with 10 bases lining up with TRBD1. Unmatched junction bases numbered 11, after V lost 6 bases and J lost 1 base. Germline V gene lookup returns CDR1 SGHVS and CDR2 FQNEAQ. CDR3 length: 17 residues.

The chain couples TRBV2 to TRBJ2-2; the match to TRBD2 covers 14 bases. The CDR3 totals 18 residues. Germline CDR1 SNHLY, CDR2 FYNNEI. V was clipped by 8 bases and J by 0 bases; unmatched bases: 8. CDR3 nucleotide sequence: TGTGCCAGCCCACGAGAGGGACTAGCGGGAGCGAACACCGGGGAGCTGTTTTTT. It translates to CASPREGLAGANTGELFF.

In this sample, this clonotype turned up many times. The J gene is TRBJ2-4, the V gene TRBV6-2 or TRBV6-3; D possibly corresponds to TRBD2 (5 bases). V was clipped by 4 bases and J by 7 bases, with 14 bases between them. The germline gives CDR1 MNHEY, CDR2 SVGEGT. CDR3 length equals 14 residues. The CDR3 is CASSLRGRMNIQYF. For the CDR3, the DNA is TGTGCCAGCAGTTTGAGAGGGCGGATGAACATTCAGTACTTC.

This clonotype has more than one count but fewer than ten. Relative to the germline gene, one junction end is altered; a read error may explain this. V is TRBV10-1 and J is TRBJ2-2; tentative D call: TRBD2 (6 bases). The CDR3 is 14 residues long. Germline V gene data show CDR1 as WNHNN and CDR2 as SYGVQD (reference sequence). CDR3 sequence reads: CASSGGPNTGELFF. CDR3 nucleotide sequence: TGCGCCAGTAGTGGAGGGCCGAACACCGGGGAGCTGTTTTTT.

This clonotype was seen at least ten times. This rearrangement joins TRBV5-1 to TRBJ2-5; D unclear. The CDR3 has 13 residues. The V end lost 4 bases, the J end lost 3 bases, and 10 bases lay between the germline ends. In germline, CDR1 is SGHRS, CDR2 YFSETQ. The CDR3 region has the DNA TGCGCCAGCAGCCTTCGGACGGAAGAGACCCAGTACTTC. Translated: CASSLRTEETQYF.

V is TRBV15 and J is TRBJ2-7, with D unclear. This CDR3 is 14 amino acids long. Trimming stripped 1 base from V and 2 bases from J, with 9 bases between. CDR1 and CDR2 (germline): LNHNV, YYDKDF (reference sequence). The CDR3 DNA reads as TGTGCCACCAGCAGAGGTGAAGGTCCCTACGAGCAGTACTTC. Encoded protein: CATSRGEGPYEQYF.

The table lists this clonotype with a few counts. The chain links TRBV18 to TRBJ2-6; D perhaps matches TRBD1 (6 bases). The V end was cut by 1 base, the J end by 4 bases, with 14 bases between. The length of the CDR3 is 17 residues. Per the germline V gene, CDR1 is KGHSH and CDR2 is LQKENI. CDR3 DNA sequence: TGTGCCAGCTCACCACTTGGGGGCGAATCAGGGGCCAACGTCCTGACTTTC. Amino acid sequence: CASSPLGGESGANVLTF.

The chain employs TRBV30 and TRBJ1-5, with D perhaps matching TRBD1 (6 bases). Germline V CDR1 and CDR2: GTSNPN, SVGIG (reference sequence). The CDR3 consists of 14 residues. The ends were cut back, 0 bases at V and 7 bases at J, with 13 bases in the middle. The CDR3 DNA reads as TGTGCCTGGAGTGTACATACAGGGTACCAGCCCCAGCATTTT. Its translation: CAWSVHTGYQPQHF. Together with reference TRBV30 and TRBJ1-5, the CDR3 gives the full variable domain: SQTIHQWPATLVQPVGSPLSLECTVEGTSNPNLYWYRQAAGRGLQLLFYSVGIGQISSEVPQNLSASRPQDRQFILSSKKLLLSDSGFYLCAWSVHTGYQPQHFGDGTRLSIL.

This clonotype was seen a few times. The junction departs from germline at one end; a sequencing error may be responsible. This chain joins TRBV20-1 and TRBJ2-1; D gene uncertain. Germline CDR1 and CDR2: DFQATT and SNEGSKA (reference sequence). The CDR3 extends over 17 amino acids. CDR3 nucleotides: TGCTGTGCTAGAGATCGGAATAGCAGGAGCTCCTACAATGAGCAGTTCTTC. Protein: CCARDRNSRSSYNEQFF.